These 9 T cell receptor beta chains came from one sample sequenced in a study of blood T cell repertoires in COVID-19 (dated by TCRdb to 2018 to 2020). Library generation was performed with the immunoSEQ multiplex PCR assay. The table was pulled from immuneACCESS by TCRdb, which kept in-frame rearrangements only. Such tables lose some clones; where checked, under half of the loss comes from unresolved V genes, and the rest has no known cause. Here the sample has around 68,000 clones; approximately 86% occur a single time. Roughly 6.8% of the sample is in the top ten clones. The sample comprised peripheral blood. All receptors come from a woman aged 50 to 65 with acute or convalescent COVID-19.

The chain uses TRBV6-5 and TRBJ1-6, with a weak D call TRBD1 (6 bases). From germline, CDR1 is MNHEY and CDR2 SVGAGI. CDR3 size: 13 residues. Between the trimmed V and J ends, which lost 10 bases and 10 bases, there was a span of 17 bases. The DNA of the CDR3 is TGTGCCACCCAAGCAGGGGTAGGATCACCCCTCCACTTT. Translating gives CATQAGVGSPLHF.

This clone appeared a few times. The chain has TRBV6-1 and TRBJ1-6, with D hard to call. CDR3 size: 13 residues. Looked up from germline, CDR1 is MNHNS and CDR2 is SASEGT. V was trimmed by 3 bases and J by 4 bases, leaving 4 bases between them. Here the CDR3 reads CASSDSYNSPLHF. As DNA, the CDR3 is TGTGCCAGCAGTGACAGTTATAATTCACCCCTCCACTTT.

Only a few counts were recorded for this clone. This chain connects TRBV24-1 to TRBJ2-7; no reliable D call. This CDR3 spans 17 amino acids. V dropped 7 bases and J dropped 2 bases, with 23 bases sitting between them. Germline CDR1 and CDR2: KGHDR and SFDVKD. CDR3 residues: CATRGPRPQAAPYEQYF. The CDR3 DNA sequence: TGTGCCACCAGGGGCCCCCGCCCGCAGGCCGCACCCTACGAGCAGTACTTC.

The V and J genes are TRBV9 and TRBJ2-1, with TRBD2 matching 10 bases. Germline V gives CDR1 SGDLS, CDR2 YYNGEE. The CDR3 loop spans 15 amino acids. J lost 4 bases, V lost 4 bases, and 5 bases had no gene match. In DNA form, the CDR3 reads TGTGCCAGCAGCACCCCTAGCGGGAGATACAATGAGCAGTTCTTC. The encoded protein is CASSTPSGRYNEQFF.

The CDR3 region has the DNA TGTGCCAGCAGACTAGCGGGCAGGAATGAGCAGTTCTTC. Translating gives CASRLAGRNEQFF. This chain links TRBV6-5 with TRBJ2-1; TRBD2 matches at 9 bases. V lost 6 bases, J lost 7 bases, and 4 bases stayed unmatched. Germline CDR1 reads MNHEY; CDR2 reads SVGAGI. The CDR3 extends over 13 amino acids.

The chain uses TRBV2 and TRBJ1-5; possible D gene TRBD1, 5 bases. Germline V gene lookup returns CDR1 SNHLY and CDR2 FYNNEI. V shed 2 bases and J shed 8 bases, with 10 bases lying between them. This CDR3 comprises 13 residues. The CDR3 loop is CASSEWQGEPQHF. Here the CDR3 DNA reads TGTGCCAGCAGTGAATGGCAGGGCGAGCCCCAGCATTTT.

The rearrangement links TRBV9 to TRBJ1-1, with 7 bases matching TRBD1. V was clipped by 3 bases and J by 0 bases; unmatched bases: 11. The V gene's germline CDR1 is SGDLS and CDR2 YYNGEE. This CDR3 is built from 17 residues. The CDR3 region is CASSADRVGGLNTEAFF. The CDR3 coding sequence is TGTGCCAGCAGCGCCGACAGGGTAGGGGGTCTGAACACTGAAGCTTTCTTT.

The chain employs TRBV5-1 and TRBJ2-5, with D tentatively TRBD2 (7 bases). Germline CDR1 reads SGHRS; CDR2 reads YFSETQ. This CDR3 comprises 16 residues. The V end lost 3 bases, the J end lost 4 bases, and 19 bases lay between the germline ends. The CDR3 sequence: CASSWEGGRFGETQYF. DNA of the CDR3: TGCGCCAGCAGCTGGGAGGGGGGGCGGTTCGGAGAGACCCAGTACTTC.

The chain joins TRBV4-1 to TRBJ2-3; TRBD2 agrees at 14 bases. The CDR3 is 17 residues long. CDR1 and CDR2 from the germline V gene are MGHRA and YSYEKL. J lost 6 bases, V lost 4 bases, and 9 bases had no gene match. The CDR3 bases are TGCGCCAGCAGCCCTGGGACTAGCGGGAGTCGGGCGGATACGCAGTATTTT. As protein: CASSPGTSGSRADTQYF.